These T cell receptor beta chains were read from a single sample in a study of naive and memory T cell subsets. MiXCR was run by TCRdb on the 5' RACE reads, yielding one entry per CDR3 protein. The table lists around 30,000 distinct CDR3 sequences, over 15% of them singletons. These receptors were collected from a female donor in good health. Both conserved end residues are part of each CDR3.

v_gene	CDR3aa
TRBV7-9	CASTNLGATRETQYF
TRBV7-2	CASSLQGGGNQPQHF
TRBV4-2	CASSPEGAIAGGQETQYF
TRBV7-8	CASSKRGLAAETQYF
TRBV6-5	CASSYWRGADEQYF
TRBV20-1	CSARVVGQSYNEQFF
TRBV6-2/TRBV6-3	CASKGSGTETQYF
TRBV25-1	CASTDSGNSPLHF
TRBV5-1	CASSLARQKETQYF
TRBV6-1	CADKGGSNQPQHF
TRBV3-1	CASSLPTSGGDEQFF
TRBV7-9	CASSLLSQGPDTEAFF
TRBV20-1	CSAGQSSYEQYF
TRBV5-1	CASSLEGQQETQYF
TRBV6-1	CASSEGASTDTQYF
TRBV5-1	CASSLVTGLEAFF
TRBV20-1	CSARDPGTSGARDTQYF
TRBV6-6	CASSYSEGKTGELFF
TRBV18	CASSLGTGEDTQYF
TRBV20-1	CSAAGGPTDEQYF
TRBV5-6	CASSKTIGGAWSNEQFF
TRBV5-1	CASSWGNEQFF
TRBV20-1	CSAAGTSGGTSSDTQYF
TRBV5-1	CASSYRGDGYTF
TRBV10-1	CASSESSIKTQYF
TRBV4-2	CASSQEEGTGELFF
TRBV11-2	CASGLLDRYTGELFF
TRBV5-6	CASSLAGAASFNQPQHF
TRBV20-1	CSAMKTDIQYF
TRBV19	CASSIGDRGLNTGELFF
TRBV20-1	CSASSFGTGGETQYF
TRBV20-1	CSAYPQGIYNSPLHF
TRBV20-1	CSARVPGLSFNEQFF
TRBV5-1	CASSFRGGGANTGELFF
TRBV7-2	CASSPGVGQGYGYTF
TRBV7-9	CASSQRGGYTGELFF
TRBV6-4	CASKRQPNSNQPQHF
TRBV2	CASSRRRGDTQYF
TRBV9	CASSVATGRDYEQYF
TRBV6-5	CASTKQGGLETQYF
TRBV6-5	CASSPTPLAQGHTQYF
TRBV18	CASSLQKTGFHEQYF
TRBV29-1	CSVEDGQGSYEQYF
TRBV6-1	CASRSQGKDSQPQHF
TRBV5-1	CASSLGGQGSQPQHF